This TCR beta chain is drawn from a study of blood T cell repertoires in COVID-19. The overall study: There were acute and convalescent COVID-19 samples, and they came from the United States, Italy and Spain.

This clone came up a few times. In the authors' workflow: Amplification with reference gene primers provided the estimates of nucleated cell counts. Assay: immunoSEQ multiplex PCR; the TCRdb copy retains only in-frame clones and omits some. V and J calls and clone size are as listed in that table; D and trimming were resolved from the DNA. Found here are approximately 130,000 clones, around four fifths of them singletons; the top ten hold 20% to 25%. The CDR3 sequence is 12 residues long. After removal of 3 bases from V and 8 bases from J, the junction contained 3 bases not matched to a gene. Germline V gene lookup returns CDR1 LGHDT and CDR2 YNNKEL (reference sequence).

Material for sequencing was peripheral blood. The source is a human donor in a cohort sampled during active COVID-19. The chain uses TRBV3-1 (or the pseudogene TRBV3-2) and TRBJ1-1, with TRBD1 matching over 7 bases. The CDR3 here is CASSQPGQEAFF. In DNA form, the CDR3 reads TGTGCCAGCAGCCAGCCGGGACAGGAAGCTTTCTTT.